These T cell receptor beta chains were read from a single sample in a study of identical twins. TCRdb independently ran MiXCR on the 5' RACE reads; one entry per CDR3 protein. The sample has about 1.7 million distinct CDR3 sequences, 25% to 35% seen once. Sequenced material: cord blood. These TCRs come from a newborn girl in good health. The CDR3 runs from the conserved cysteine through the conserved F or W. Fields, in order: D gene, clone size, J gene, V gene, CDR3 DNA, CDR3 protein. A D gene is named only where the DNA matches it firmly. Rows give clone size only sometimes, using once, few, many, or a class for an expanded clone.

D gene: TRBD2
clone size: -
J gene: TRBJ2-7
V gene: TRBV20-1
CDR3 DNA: TGCAGTGCTCTTAGCGGGGGACTATTCTACGGGCAGTACTTC
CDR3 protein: CSALSGGLFYGQYF

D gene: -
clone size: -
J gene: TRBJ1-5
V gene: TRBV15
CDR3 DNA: TGTGCCACCAGCGACGTGGCGGAAACTTATAGCAATCAGCCCCAGCATTTT
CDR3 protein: CATSDVAETYSNQPQHF

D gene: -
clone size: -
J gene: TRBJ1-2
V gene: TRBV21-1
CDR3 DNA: TGTGCCAGCATCTCCCGAACCTATCGCCATGGCCACACCTTC
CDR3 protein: CASISRTYRHGHTF

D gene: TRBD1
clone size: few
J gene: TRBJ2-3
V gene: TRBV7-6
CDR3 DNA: TGTGCCAGCAGCCGAGACAGGGGTACCACAGATACGCAGTATTTT
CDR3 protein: CASSRDRGTTDTQYF

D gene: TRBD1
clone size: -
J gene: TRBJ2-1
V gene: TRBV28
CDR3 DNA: TGTGCCAGCGGTGACAGGGTTGGGAATGAGCAGTTCTTC
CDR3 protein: CASGDRVGNEQFF

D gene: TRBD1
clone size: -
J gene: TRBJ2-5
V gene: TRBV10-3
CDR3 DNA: TGTGCCACTAGGACAGGGGATTTCCAAGAGACCCAGTACTTC
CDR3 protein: CATRTGDFQETQYF

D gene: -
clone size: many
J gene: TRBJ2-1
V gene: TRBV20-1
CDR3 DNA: TGCAGTGCTGGGCAGGGCTACAATGAGCAGTTCTTC
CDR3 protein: CSAGQGYNEQFF

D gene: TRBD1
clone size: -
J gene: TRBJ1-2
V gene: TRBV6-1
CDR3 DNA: TGTGCCAGCAGTAGATGTCCCGGGACAGGGGGCGAAGGCTATGGCTACACCTTC
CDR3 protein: CASSRCPGTGGEGYGYTF

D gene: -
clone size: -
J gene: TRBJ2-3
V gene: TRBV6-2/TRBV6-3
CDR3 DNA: TGTGCCAGCAGTTACTCGAGAGCCACCCATACGCAGTATTTT
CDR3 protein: CASSYSRATHTQYF

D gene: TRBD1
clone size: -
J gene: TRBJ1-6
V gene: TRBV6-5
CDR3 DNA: TGTGCCAGCAGTTACGACCCCCGGGACAGGGGGTACTCCTATAATTCACCCCTCCACTTT
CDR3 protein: CASSYDPRDRGYSYNSPLHF

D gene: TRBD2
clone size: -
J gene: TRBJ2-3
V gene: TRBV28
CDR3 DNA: TGTGCCAGCAGTAATCTAGCGGGAGGGTGGAGTGAGCAGTATTTT
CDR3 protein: CASSNLAGGWSEQYF

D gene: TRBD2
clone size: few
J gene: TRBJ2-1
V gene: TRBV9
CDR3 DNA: TGTGCCAGCAGCGTCAGACTAGCGGGCGTCGACAATGAGCAGTTCTTC
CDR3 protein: CASSVRLAGVDNEQFF